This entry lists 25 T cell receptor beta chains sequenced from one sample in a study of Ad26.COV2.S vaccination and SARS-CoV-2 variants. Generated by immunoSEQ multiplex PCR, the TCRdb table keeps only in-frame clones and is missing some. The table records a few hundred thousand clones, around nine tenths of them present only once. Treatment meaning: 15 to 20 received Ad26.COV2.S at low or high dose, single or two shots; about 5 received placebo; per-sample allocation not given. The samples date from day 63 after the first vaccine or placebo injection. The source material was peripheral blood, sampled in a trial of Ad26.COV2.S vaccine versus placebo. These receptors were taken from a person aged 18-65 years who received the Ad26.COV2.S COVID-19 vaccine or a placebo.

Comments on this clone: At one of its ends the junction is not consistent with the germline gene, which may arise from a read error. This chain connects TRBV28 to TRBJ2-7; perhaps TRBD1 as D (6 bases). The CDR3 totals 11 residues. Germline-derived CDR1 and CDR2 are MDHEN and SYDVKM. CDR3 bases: TGTGCCAGCAGTTCGAGTGGGGACAAACACTTC. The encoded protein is CASSSSGDKHF.

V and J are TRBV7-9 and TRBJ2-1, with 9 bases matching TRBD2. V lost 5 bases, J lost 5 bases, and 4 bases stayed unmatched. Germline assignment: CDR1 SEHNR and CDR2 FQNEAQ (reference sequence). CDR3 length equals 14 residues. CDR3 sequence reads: CASSPAGGHNEQFF. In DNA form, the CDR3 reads TGTGCCAGCAGCCCCGCGGGGGGGCACAATGAGCAGTTCTTC.

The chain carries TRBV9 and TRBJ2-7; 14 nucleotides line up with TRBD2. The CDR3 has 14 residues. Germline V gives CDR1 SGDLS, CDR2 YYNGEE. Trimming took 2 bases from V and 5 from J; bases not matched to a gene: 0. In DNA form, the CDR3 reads TGTGCCAGCAGCGTGACTAGCGGGGGGGACGAGCAGTACTTC. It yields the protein CASSVTSGGDEQYF.

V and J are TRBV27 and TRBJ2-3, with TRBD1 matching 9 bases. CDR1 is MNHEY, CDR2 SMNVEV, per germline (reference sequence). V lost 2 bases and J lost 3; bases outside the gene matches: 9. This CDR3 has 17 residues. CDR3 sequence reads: CASSLRGTGWVTDTQYF. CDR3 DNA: TGTGCCAGCAGTTTACGAGGGACAGGGTGGGTTACAGATACGCAGTATTTT.

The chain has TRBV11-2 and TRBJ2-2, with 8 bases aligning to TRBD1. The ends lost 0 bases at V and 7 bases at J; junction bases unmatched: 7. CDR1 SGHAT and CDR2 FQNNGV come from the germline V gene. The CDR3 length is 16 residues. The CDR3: CASSLDLYRGIGELFF. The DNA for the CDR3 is TGTGCCAGCAGCTTAGATCTATACAGGGGGATCGGGGAGCTGTTTTTT.

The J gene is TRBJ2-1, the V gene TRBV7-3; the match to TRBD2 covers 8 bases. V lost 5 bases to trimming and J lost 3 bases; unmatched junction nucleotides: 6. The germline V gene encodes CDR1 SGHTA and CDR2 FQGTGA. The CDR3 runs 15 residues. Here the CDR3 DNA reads TGTGCCAGCAGCCTCAGCGGGGGCGACTACAATGAGCAGTTCTTC. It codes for CASSLSGGDYNEQFF.

CDR3 protein: CASSLALSWETQYF. In DNA, the CDR3 is TGCGCCAGCAGCTTGGCGTTGAGTTGGGAGACCCAGTACTTC. The V call is TRBV5-1, the J call TRBJ2-5; no clear D. In germline, CDR1 is SGHRS, CDR2 YFSETQ. The ends were cut back, 0 bases at V and 5 bases at J, with 11 bases in the middle. This CDR3 comprises 14 residues.

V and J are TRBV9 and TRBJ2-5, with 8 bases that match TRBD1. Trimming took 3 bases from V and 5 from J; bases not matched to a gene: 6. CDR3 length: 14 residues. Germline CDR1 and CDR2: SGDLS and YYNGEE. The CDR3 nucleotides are TGTGCCAGCAGCGCCCCAGGGGGCATTGAGACCCAGTACTTC. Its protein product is CASSAPGGIETQYF.

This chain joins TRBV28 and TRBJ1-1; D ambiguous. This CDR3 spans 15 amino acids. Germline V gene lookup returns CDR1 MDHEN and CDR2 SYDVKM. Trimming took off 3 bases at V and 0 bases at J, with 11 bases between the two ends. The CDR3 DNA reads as TGTGCCAGCAGTTTCCCCCCTCCCATGAACACTGAAGCTTTCTTT. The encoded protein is CASSFPPPMNTEAFF. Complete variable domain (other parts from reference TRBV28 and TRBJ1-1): DVKVTQSSRYLVKRTGEKVFLECVQDMDHENMFWYRQDPGLGLRLIYFSYDVKMKEKGDIPEGYSVSREKKERFSLILESASTNQTSMYLCASSFPPPMNTEAFFGQGTRLTVV.

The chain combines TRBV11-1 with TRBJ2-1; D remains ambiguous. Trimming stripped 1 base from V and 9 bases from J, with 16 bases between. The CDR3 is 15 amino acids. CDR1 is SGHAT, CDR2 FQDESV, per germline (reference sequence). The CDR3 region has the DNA TGTGCCAGCAGCTTAGGAGAGGCCTCGCCGAGTGAGCAGTTCTTC. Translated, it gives CASSLGEASPSEQFF.

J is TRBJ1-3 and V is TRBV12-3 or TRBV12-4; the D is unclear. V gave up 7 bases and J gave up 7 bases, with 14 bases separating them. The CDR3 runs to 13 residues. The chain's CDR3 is CASTDQVANTIYF. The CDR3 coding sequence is TGTGCCAGCACCGACCAGGTTGCGAACACCATATATTTT.

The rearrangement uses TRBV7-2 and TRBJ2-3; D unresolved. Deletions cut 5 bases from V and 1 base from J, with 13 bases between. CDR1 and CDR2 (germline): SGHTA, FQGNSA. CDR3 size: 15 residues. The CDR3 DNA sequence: TGTGCCAGCAGCCCTCTACGAGTCCGCACAGATACGCAGTATTTT. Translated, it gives CASSPLRVRTDTQYF.

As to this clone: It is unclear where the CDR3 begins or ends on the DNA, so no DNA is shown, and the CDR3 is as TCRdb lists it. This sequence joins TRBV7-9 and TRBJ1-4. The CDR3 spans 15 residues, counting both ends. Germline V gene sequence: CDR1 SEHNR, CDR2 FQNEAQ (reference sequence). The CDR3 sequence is CASSLFRVLMKNCFF.

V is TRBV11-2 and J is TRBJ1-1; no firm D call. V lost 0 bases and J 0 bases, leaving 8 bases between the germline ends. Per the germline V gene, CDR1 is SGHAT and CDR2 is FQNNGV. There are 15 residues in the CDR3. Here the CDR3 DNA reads TGTGCCAGCAGCTTAGATGGATACATGAACACTGAAGCTTTCTTT. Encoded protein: CASSLDGYMNTEAFF.

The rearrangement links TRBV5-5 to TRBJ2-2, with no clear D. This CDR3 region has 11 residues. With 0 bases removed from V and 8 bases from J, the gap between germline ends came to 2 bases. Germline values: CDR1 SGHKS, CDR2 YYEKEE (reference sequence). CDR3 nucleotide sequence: TGTGCCAGCAGCTTGGAGGGGGAGCTGTTTTTT. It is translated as CASSLEGELFF.

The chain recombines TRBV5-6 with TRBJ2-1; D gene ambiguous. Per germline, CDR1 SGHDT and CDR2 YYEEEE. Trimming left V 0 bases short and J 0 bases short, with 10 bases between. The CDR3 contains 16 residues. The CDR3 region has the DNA TGTGCCAGCAGCTTGGCCGGCGGTAGCTCCTACAATGAGCAGTTCTTC. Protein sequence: CASSLAGGSSYNEQFF. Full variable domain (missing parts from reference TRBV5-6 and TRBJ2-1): DAGVTQSPTHLIKTRGQQVTLRCSPKSGHDTVSWYQQALGQGPQFIFQYYEEEERQRGNFPDRFSGHQFPNYSSELNVNALLLGDSALYLCASSLAGGSSYNEQFFGPGTRLTVL.

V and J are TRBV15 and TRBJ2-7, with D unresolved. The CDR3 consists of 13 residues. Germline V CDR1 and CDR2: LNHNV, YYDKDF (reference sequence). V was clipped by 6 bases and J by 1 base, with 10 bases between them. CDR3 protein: CATSMGFSYEQYF. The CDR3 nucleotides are TGTGCCACCAGTATGGGATTTTCCTACGAGCAGTACTTC.

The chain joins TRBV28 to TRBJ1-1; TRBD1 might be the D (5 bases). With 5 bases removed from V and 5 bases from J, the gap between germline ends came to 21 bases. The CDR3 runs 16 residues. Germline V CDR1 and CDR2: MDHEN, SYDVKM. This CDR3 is CASSLHLTAVGTEAFF. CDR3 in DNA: TGTGCCAGCAGTCTCCATTTGACAGCCGTTGGAACTGAAGCTTTCTTT.

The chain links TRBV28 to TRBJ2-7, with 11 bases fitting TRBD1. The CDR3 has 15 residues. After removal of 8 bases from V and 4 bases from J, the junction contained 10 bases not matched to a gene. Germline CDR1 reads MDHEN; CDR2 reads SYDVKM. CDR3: CASAVRTGGLYEQYF. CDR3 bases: TGTGCCAGCGCAGTGAGGACAGGGGGCCTTTACGAGCAGTACTTC.

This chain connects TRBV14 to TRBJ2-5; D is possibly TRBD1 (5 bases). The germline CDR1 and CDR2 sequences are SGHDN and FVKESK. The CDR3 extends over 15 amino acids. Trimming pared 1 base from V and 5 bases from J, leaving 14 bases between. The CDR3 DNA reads TGTGCCAGCAGCCAAGTTTTCAGGGTGGATGAGACCCAGTACTTC. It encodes CASSQVFRVDETQYF.

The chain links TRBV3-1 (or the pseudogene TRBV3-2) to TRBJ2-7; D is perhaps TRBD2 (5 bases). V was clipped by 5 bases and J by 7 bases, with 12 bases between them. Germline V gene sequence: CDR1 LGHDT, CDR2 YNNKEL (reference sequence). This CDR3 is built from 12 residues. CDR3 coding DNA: TGTGCCAGCAGCTATACTACGGGGGAGCAGTACTTC. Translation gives CASSYTTGEQYF.

In nucleotides, the CDR3 is TGTGCCAGCAGCCTCAGACCGACAGGGGTTGTTAATGAAAAACTGTTTTTT. It translates to CASSLRPTGVVNEKLFF. V and J are TRBV5-5 and TRBJ1-4; 8 bases fit TRBD1. The CDR3 consists of 17 residues. Germline V gene sequence: CDR1 SGHKS, CDR2 YYEKEE (reference sequence). V dropped 4 bases and J dropped 4; count of bases not matched to a gene: 12.

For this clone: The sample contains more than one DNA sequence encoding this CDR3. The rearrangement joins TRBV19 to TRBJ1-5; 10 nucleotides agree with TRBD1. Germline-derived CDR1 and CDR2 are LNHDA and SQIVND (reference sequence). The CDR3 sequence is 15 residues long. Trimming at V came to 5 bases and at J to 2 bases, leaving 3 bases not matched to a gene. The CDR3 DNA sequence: TGTGCCAGTAGTTTAGGGACAGGGGGCAATCAGCCCCAGCATTTT. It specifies CASSLGTGGNQPQHF.

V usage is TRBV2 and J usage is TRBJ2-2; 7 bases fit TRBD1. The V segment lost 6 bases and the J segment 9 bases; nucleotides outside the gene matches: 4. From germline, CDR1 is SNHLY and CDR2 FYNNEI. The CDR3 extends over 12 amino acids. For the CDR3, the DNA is TGTGCCAGCAGGGTGACAGGGAGGGAGCTGTTTTTT. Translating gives CASRVTGRELFF.

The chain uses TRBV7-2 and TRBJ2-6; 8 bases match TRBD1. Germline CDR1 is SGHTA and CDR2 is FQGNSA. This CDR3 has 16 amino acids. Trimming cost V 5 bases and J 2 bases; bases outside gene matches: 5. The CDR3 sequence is CASSPSTGAGANVLTF. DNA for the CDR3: TGTGCCAGCAGCCCATCGACAGGGGCTGGGGCCAACGTCCTGACTTTC.